A single T cell receptor (beta chain) is shown here with its context. Its antigen is undetermined. An absence of ophthalmopathy progression within 18 months meant stable Graves' hyperthyroidism. Participants, patients aged 18 to 65, had newly diagnosed hyperthyroidism with a duration under 2 months. CDR3 size: 17 residues. Deletions cut 0 bases from V and 1 base from J, with 10 bases between. Germline V gene lookup returns CDR1 MNHEY and CDR2 SVGAGI. These data come from a study of T cells in Graves' hyperthyroidism and ophthalmopathy. Amplification yielded TCR beta CDR3 regions, with RNA transcripts as the source. An initial round of RT-PCR targeting the TCR CDR3 relied on the HTBI primer set. Each CDR3 protein is one row after TCRdb ran MiXCR on the multiplex PCR reads. The sample lists approximately 590,000 distinct CDR3 sequences, roughly 46% occurring once. General study findings and limits: Most clonotypes that expanded in the thyroid above 0.001 also showed up in blood.

The sequenced sample was peripheral blood or thyroid tissue (not recorded which). J is TRBJ2-6 and V is TRBV6-5; no reliable D call. The sequence came from a woman younger than 30 with Graves' hyperthyroidism. CDR3 sequence (DNA): TGTGCCAGCAGTTACTCGATCTTAGTGTCTGGGGCCAACGTCCTGACTTTC. Its translation is CASSYSILVSGANVLTF.